Listed below are T cell receptor beta chains from one sample, sequenced in a study of T cell changes during pregnancy in multiple sclerosis. This table comes from immunoSEQ multiplex PCR, and its TCRdb copy is limited to in-frame clones, with some not included. The sample has 90,000 to 100,000 clones; approximately 92% are singletons. The starting material was peripheral blood, obtained in the first trimester of pregnancy. Receptors originate from a female donor with multiple sclerosis, enrolled in a pregnancy study. Each CDR3 is given with its conserved first and last residue. A D gene is named only where the DNA matches it firmly. For some rows the clone size is stated as once, few or many, or as a class when expanded; others skip it.

clone size	V gene	J gene	D gene	CDR3 protein	CDR3 DNA
NA	TRBV5-6	TRBJ2-1	NA	CASSLPGMGSNEQFF	TGTGCCAGCAGCTTGCCAGGGATGGGGTCCAATGAGCAGTTCTTC
NA	TRBV7-3	TRBJ1-6	TRBD1	CASSLTTGGSPLHF	TGTGCCAGCAGCTTAACCACAGGGGGTTCACCCCTCCACTTT
NA	TRBV5-1	TRBJ1-6	TRBD1	CASSWTQGAHSPLHF	TGCGCCAGCAGCTGGACCCAGGGGGCTCATTCACCCCTCCACTTT
NA	TRBV19	TRBJ1-5	NA	CASSILVSAPGPQHF	TGTGCCAGTAGTATCTTGGTTTCGGCTCCGGGGCCCCAGCATTTT
once	TRBV10-3	TRBJ2-3	TRBD1	CAIGGTGGWMGVSDTQYF	TGTGCCATCGGCGGGACAGGGGGCTGGATGGGTGTTTCAGATACGCAGTATTTT
NA	TRBV11-2	TRBJ1-2	NA	CASLSTGAQEGNYGYTF	TGTGCCAGCCTATCGACGGGTGCGCAAGAGGGTAACTATGGCTACACCTTC
NA	TRBV18	TRBJ1-1	NA	CASSPLQNTEAFF	TGTGCCAGCTCACCACTCCAGAACACTGAAGCTTTCTTT
NA	TRBV14	TRBJ2-1	NA	CASSHKTFTYNEQFF	TGTGCCAGCAGCCATAAGACTTTCACCTACAATGAGCAGTTCTTC
once	TRBV30	TRBJ2-5	NA	CAWSGPGETQYF	TGTGCCTGGAGTGGACCGGGGGAGACCCAGTACTTC
once	TRBV9	TRBJ2-5	TRBD2	CASSPSTSGGLETQYF	TGTGCCAGCAGCCCGTCGACTAGCGGGGGGCTCGAGACCCAGTACTTC
NA	TRBV19	TRBJ1-2	TRBD1	CASSMGETGHGYTF	TGTGCCAGTAGTATGGGGGAGACAGGGCATGGCTACACCTTC
NA	TRBV19	TRBJ2-7	NA	CASSMGQVSYEQYF	TGTGCCAGTAGTATGGGGCAGGTCTCCTACGAGCAGTACTTC
NA	TRBV11-3	TRBJ2-5	NA	CASSLGEEGTGETQYF	TGTGCCAGCAGCTTAGGGGAGGAGGGGACGGGAGAGACCCAGTACTTC
NA	TRBV6-4	TRBJ2-2	NA	CASSAGGTGELFF	TGTGCCAGCAGTGCGGGTGGCACCGGGGAGCTGTTTTTT
NA	TRBV6-1	TRBJ1-3	NA	CATEVKGGNTIYF	TGTGCCACCGAGGTCAAAGGTGGAAACACCATATATTTT
NA	TRBV7-6	TRBJ2-1	NA	CASSDLPRVGNEQFF	TGTGCCAGCAGCGATCTCCCCAGGGTGGGGAATGAGCAGTTCTTC
NA	TRBV6-1	TRBJ1-1	TRBD1	CASSEEGGWAEAFF	TGTGCCAGCAGTGAAGAAGGGGGCTGGGCTGAAGCTTTCTTT
NA	TRBV18	TRBJ2-2	NA	CASSLVPGHNTGELFF	TGTGCCAGCTCACTAGTGCCGGGACACAACACCGGGGAGCTGTTTTTT
NA	TRBV7-9	TRBJ1-2	NA	CASSLPGALTGNGYTF	TGTGCCAGCAGCCTACCCGGCGCTCTTACAGGGAATGGCTACACCTTC
once	TRBV25-1	TRBJ2-7	TRBD1	CASSLTGGADEQYF	TGTGCCAGCAGTCTCACAGGGGGCGCGGACGAGCAGTACTTC
NA	TRBV7-9	TRBJ1-1	TRBD1	CASSRDSPPTGSMNTEAFF	TGTGCCAGCAGCCGCGATTCCCCACCGACAGGGTCCATGAACACTGAAGCTTTCTTT
NA	TRBV30	TRBJ1-5	NA	CAWSPGVNQPQHF	TGTGCCTGGAGTCCCGGGGTCAATCAGCCCCAGCATTTT
NA	TRBV5-8	TRBJ1-4	TRBD1	CASSLGTGGSNEKLFF	TGTGCCAGCAGCTTGGGCACAGGGGGCAGTAATGAAAAACTGTTTTTT
NA	TRBV13	TRBJ2-7	TRBD1	CASSLSLGTANEQYF	TGTGCCAGCAGCTTAAGTCTTGGGACAGCCAACGAGCAGTACTTC
NA	TRBV11-2	TRBJ1-3	TRBD1	CASSPGTGTGNTIYF	TGTGCCAGCAGTCCCGGGACAGGTACTGGAAACACCATATATTTT
once	TRBV10-3	TRBJ2-4	NA	CAISESEYKNIQYF	TGTGCCATCAGTGAGTCCGAGTACAAAAACATTCAGTACTTC
NA	TRBV6-5	TRBJ1-1	TRBD1	CASSYATGSDTEAFF	TGTGCCAGCAGTTACGCGACAGGGTCCGACACTGAAGCTTTCTTT
NA	TRBV19	TRBJ1-5	TRBD1	CASTPGQVQPQHF	TGTGCCAGTACCCCCGGACAGGTTCAGCCCCAGCATTTT
NA	TRBV5-1	TRBJ2-5	TRBD2	CASRGGLDLGAQYF	TGCGCCAGCAGAGGGGGACTAGACCTAGGGGCCCAGTACTTC
NA	TRBV9	TRBJ1-2	NA	CASSGHGTSYGYTF	TGTGCCAGCAGCGGCCACGGGACATCCTATGGCTACACCTTC
NA	TRBV7-9	TRBJ1-5	NA	CASSSDRQPQHF	TGTGCCAGCAGCAGCGACAGGCAGCCCCAGCATTTT
NA	TRBV19	TRBJ2-1	TRBD2	CASSGLAGGYNEQFF	TGTGCCAGTAGCGGACTAGCGGGGGGCTACAATGAGCAGTTCTTC
once	TRBV7-2	TRBJ1-2	NA	CASSLDRGGYTF	TGTGCCAGCAGCTTAGATCGGGGGGGCTACACCTTC
once	TRBV27	TRBJ2-7	NA	CASSLQGNEQYF	TGTGCCAGCAGTTTACAGGGGAACGAGCAGTACTTC
NA	TRBV11-2	TRBJ2-7	NA	CASSYGLPPSYEQYF	TGTGCCAGCAGCTATGGACTGCCCCCCTCCTACGAGCAGTACTTC
NA	TRBV11-2	TRBJ1-2	TRBD1	CASSFSAPYRGYGYTF	TGTGCCAGCAGCTTTTCCGCACCCTACAGGGGTTATGGCTACACCTTC
NA	TRBV6-5	TRBJ1-4	NA	CASSYGAGLDEKLFF	TGTGCCAGCAGTTACGGGGCAGGGTTGGATGAAAAACTGTTTTTT
NA	TRBV19	TRBJ2-7	NA	CASSNRDNEQYF	TGTGCCAGTAGTAACAGGGATAACGAGCAGTACTTC
NA	TRBV28	TRBJ1-5	NA	CASSQDRSQHF	TGTGCCAGCAGCCAGGATCGGTCCCAGCATTTT
NA	TRBV9	TRBJ2-2	NA	CASSQLASNTGELFF	TGTGCCAGCAGTCAGTTAGCGTCGAACACCGGGGAGCTGTTTTTT
NA	TRBV9	TRBJ2-3	TRBD2	CASSVVEAGGLDTQYF	TGTGCCAGCAGCGTAGTCGAAGCGGGGGGGCTGGATACGCAGTATTTT
NA	TRBV6-5	TRBJ2-2	TRBD2	CASGGGNTGELFF	TGTGCCAGCGGCGGGGGGAACACCGGGGAGCTGTTTTTT
NA	TRBV27	TRBJ2-5	NA	CASSTQAREAKTQYF	TGTGCCAGCAGTACCCAAGCGCGTGAAGCGAAGACCCAGTACTTC
once	TRBV6-1	TRBJ2-7	NA	CASGDTSEQYF	TGTGCCAGCGGGGACACCTCCGAGCAGTACTTC
NA	TRBV6-1	TRBJ2-1	NA	CASSEEGQSYNEQFF	TGTGCCAGCAGTGAAGAGGGACAAAGCTACAATGAGCAGTTCTTC
NA	TRBV19	TRBJ2-7	NA	CASSYGDTYEQYF	TGTGCCAGTAGTTACGGAGATACCTACGAGCAGTACTTC
NA	TRBV27	TRBJ1-1	TRBD1	CASSQGGMNTEAFF	TGTGCCAGCAGTCAGGGGGGCATGAACACTGAAGCTTTCTTT
NA	TRBV19	TRBJ1-2	NA	CASSILSGNYGYTF	TGTGCCAGTAGTATTCTTAGCGGAAACTATGGCTACACCTTC
NA	TRBV5-1	TRBJ2-5	TRBD2	CASSLGGTSDQETQYF	TGCGCCAGCAGCTTGGGAGGGACTAGCGACCAGGAGACCCAGTACTTC
NA	TRBV6-5	TRBJ2-1	TRBD1	CASGRTGEDEQFF	TGTGCCAGCGGTCGGACAGGGGAAGATGAGCAGTTCTTC
once	TRBV19	TRBJ1-2	NA	CASSTSAGRYTF	TGTGCCAGTAGTACCTCCGCAGGCCGCTACACCTTC
NA	TRBV6-5	TRBJ1-1	NA	CASSQAGGMNTEAFF	TGTGCCAGCAGCCAGGCCGGGGGGATGAACACTGAAGCTTTCTTT
NA	TRBV9	TRBJ2-3	TRBD2	CASSVAGGTHTDTQYF	TGTGCCAGCAGTGTGGCGGGGGGGACCCACACAGATACGCAGTATTTT